The clone carrying this TCR beta chain was picked up many times. What it recognizes is unknown. The data stem from a study of T cell repertoires in cytomegalovirus infection. Study-level points and caveats: The cumulative frequency of public TCR beta families distinguished individuals who carried CMV together with the relevant HLA. The ex vivo response was dominated by HLA-C-restricted CMV-specific TCR beta clonotypes.

This CDR3 is built from 16 residues. Germline assignment: CDR1 SGHTA and CDR2 FQGTGA. Trimming removed 5 bases from V and 5 bases from J; junction bases left unmatched: 12. TCRdb ran MiXCR on the reads and lists one entry per CDR3 protein. Found here are fewer than 550,000 distinct CDR3 sequences, roughly 29% of them singletons; the top ten hold 13%. The sample consisted of PBMCs. The receptor was derived from a human donor in good health (CMV status not recorded). Some clones in this sample may be carry-over from other donors' samples. J is TRBJ2-5 and V is TRBV7-3, with 9 bases that match TRBD2. CDR3 region: CASSQGASGKGETQYF. The CDR3, as DNA: TGTGCCAGCAGCCAAGGAGCTAGCGGGAAAGGGGAGACCCAGTACTTC.